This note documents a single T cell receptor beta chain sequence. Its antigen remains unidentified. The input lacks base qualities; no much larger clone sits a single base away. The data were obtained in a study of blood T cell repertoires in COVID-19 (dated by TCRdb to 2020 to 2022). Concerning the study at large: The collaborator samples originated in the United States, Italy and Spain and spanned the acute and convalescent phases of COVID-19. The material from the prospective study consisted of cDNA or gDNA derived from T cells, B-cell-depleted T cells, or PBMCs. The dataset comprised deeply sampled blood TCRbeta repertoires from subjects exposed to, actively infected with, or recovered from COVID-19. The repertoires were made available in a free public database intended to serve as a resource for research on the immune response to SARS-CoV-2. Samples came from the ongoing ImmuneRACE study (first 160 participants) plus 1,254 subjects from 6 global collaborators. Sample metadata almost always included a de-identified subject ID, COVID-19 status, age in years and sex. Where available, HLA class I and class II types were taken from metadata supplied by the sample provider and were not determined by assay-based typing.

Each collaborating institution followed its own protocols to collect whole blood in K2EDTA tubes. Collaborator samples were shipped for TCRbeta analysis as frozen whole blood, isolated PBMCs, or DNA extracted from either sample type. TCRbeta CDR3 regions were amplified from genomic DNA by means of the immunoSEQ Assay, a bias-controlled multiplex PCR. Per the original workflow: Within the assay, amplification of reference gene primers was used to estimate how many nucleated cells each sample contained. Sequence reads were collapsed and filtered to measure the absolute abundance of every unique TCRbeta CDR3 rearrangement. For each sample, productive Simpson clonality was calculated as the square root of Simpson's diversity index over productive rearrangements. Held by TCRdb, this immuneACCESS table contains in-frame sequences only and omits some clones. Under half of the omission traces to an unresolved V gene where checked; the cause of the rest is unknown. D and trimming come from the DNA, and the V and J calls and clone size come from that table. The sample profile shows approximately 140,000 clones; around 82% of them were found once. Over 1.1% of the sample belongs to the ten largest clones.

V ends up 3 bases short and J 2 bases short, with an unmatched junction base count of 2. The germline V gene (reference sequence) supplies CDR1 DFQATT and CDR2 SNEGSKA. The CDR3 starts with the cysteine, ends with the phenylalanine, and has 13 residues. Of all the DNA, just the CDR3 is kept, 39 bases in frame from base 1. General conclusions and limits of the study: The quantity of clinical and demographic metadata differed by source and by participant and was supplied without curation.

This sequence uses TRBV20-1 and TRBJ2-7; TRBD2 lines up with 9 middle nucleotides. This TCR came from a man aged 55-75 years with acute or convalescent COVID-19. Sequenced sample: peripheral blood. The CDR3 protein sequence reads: CSASLAGTYEQYF. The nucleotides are TGCAGTGCTAGTCTAGCGGGGACCTACGAGCAGTACTTC.